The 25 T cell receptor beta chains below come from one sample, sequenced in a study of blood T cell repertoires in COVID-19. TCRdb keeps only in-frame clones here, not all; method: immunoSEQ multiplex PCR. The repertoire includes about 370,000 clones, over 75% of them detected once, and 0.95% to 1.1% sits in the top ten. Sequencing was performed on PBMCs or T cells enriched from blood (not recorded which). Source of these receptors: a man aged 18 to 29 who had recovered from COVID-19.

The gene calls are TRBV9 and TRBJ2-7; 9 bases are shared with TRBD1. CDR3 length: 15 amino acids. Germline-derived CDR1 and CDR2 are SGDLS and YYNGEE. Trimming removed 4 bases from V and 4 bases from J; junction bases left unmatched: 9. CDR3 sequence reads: CASSPPAGTGYEQYF. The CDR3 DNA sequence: TGTGCCAGCAGCCCCCCCGCCGGGACAGGGTACGAGCAGTACTTC.

CDR3 bases: TGTGCCAGCACTCCCCAGGGCTACGAGCAGTACTTC. Translated: CASTPQGYEQYF. The chain has TRBV2 and TRBJ2-7; the D gene is possibly TRBD1 (5 bases). Looked up from germline, CDR1 is SNHLY and CDR2 is FYNNEI. Trimming left V 7 bases short and J 3 bases short, with 10 bases between. The CDR3 totals 12 residues. Full variable domain (rest looked up from reference TRBV2 and TRBJ2-7): EPEVTQTPSHQVTQMGQEVILRCVPISNHLYFYWYRQILGQKVEFLVSFYNNEISEKSEIFDDQFSVERPDGSNFTLKIRSTKLEDSAMYFCASTPQGYEQYFGPGTRLTVT.

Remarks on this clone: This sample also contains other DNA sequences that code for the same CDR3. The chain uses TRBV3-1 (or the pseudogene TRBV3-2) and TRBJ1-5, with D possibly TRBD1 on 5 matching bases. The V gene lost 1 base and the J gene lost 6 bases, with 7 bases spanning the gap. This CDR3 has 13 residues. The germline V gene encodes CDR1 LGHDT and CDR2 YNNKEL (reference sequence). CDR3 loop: CASSQGRGQPQHF. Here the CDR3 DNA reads TGTGCCAGCAGCCAAGGGAGGGGTCAGCCCCAGCATTTT.

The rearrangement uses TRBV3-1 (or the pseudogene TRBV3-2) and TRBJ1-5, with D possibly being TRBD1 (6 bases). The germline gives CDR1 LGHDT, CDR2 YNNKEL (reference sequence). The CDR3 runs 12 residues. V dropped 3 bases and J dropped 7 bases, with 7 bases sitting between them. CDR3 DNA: TGTGCCAGCAGCCAGCAGGGGCAGCCCCAGCATTTT. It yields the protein CASSQQGQPQHF.

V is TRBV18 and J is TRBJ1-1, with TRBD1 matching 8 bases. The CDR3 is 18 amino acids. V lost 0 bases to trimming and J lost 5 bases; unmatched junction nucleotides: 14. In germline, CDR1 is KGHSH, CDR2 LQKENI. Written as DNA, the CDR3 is TGTGCCAGCTCACCACCCGATTCTTATGGACAGGGATGGACTGAAGCTTTCTTT. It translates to CASSPPDSYGQGWTEAFF. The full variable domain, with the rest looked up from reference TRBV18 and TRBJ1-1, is NAGVMQNPRHLVRRRGQEARLRCSPMKGHSHVYWYRQLPEEGLKFMVYLQKENIIDESGMPKERFSAEFPKEGPSILRIQQVVRGDSAAYFCASSPPDSYGQGWTEAFFGQGTRLTVV.

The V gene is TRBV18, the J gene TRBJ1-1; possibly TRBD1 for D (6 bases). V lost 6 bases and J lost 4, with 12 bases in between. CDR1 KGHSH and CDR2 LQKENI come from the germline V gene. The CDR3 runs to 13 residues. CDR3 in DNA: TGTGCCAGCTCGGCAGGGGAAGGCACTGAAGCTTTCTTT. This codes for CASSAGEGTEAFF.

CDR3 residues: CASSQQATNEKLFF. The CDR3 DNA is TGCGCCAGCAGCCAACAGGCAACTAATGAAAAACTGTTTTTT. The chain links TRBV4-3 to TRBJ1-4; D call uncertain. The V end was cut by 2 bases, the J end by 0 bases, with 4 bases between. This CDR3 has 14 amino acids. CDR1 LGHNA and CDR2 YSLEER come from the germline V gene.

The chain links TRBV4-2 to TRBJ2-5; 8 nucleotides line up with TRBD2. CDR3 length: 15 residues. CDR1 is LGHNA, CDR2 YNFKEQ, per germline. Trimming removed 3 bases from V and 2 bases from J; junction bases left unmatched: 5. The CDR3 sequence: CASSQPLAGQETQYF. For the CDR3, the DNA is TGTGCCAGCAGCCAGCCCCTAGCGGGTCAAGAGACCCAGTACTTC.

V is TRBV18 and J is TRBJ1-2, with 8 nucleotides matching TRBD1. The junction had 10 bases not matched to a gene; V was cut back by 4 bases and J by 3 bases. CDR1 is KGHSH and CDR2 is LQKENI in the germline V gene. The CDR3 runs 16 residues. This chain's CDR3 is CASSHGRGRAHYGYTF. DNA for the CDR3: TGTGCCAGCTCACATGGCAGGGGGCGAGCTCACTATGGCTACACCTTC.

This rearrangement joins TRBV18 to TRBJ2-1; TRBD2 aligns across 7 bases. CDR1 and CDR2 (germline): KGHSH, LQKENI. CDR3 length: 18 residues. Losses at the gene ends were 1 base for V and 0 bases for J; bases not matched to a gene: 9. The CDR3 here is CASSPLRFGGSSYNEQFF. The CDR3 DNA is TGTGCCAGCTCACCACTGCGATTCGGGGGGAGCTCCTACAATGAGCAGTTCTTC.

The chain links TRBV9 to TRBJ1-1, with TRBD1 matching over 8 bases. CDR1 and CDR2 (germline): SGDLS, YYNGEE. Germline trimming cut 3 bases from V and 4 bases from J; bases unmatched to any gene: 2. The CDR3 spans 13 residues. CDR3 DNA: TGTGCCAGCAGCGCTACAGGGGGCACTGAAGCTTTCTTT. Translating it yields CASSATGGTEAFF.

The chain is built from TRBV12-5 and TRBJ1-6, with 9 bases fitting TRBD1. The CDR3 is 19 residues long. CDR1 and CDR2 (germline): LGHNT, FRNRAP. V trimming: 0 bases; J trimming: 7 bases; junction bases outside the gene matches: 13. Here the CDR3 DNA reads TGTGCTAGTGGTTTGGTACTTGGGACAGGGTTCGCGGTAAATTCACCCCTCCACTTT. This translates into CASGLVLGTGFAVNSPLHF. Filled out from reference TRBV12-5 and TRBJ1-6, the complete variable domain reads DARVTQTPRHKVTEMGQEVTMRCQPILGHNTVFWYRQTMMQGLELLAYFRNRAPLDDSGMPKDRFSAEMPDATLATLKIQPSEPRDSAVYFCASGLVLGTGFAVNSPLHFGNGTRLTVT.

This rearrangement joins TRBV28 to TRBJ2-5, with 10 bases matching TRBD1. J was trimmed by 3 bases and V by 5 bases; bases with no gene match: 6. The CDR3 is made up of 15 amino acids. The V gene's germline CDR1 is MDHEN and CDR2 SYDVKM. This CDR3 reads CASSLRTGGEETQYF. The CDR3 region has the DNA TGTGCCAGCAGTCTACGGACAGGGGGGGAAGAGACCCAGTACTTC.

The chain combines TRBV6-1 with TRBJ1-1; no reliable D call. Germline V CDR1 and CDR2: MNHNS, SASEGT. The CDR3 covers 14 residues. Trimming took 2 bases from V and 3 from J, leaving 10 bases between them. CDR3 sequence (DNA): TGTGCCAGCAGTGAAAACGGGGTATACACTGAAGCTTTCTTT. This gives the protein CASSENGVYTEAFF.

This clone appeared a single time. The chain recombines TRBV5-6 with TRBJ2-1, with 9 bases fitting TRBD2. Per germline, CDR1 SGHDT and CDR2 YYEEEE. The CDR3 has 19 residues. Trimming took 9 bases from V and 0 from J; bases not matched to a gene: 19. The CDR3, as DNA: TGTGCCACCCAGGCGCCATTGCTAGCGGGGCCCAGCTCCTACAATGAGCAGTTCTTC. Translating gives CATQAPLLAGPSSYNEQFF.

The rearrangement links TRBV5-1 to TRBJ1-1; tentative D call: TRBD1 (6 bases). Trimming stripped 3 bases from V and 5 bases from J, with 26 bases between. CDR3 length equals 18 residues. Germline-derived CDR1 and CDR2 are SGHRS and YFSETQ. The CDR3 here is CASSSHGTLQARGTEAFF. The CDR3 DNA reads TGCGCCAGCAGCTCACATGGCACTTTACAGGCGAGGGGGACTGAAGCTTTCTTT.

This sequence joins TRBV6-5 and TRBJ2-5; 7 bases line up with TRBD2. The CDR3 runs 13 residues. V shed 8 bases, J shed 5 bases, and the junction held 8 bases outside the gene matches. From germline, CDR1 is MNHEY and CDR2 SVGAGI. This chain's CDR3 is CASGRADLETQYF. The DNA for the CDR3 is TGTGCCAGCGGGAGGGCCGATTTGGAGACCCAGTACTTC.

The CDR3 DNA reads TGTGCCAGCAGCTTTACCCGACCTTTCCGGGTGACCTACGAGCAGTACTTC. Translating it yields CASSFTRPFRVTYEQYF. The chain combines TRBV11-2 with TRBJ2-7; D is ambiguous. V shed 3 bases and J shed 2 bases, with 20 bases lying between them. Germline-derived CDR1 and CDR2 are SGHAT and FQNNGV. CDR3 length equals 17 residues.

CDR3 region: CASSSKTGHQTGELFF. The CDR3 DNA reads TGTGCCAGCAGTTCAAAAACGGGACACCAAACCGGGGAGCTGTTTTTT. The V gene is TRBV28, the J gene TRBJ2-2; tentative D call: TRBD1 (6 bases). CDR1 and CDR2 from the germline V gene are MDHEN and SYDVKM. Trimming took off 4 bases at V and 5 bases at J, with 17 bases between the two ends. This CDR3 contains 16 residues. Together with reference TRBV28 and TRBJ2-2, the CDR3 gives the full variable domain: DVKVTQSSRYLVKRTGEKVFLECVQDMDHENMFWYRQDPGLGLRLIYFSYDVKMKEKGDIPEGYSVSREKKERFSLILESASTNQTSMYLCASSSKTGHQTGELFFGEGSRLTVL.

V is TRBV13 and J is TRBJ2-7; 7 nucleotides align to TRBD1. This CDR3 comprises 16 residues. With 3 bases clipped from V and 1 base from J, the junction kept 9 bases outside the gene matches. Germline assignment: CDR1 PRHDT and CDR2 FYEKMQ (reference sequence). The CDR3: CASSFGTAEPSYEQYF. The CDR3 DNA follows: TGTGCCAGCAGCTTCGGGACAGCCGAACCTTCCTACGAGCAGTACTTC.

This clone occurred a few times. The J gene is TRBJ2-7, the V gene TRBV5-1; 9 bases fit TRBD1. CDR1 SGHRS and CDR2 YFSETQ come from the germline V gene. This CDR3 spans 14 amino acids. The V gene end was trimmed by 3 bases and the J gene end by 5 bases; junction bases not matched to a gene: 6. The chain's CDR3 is CASSSGQGLDEQYF. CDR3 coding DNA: TGCGCCAGCAGCTCGGGACAGGGATTAGACGAGCAGTACTTC.

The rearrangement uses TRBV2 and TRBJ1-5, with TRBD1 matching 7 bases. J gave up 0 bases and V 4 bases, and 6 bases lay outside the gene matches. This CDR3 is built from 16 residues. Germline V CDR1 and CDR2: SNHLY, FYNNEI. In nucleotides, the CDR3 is TGTGCCAGCAGTGCGGGACAGCTATTTAGCAATCAGCCCCAGCATTTT. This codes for CASSAGQLFSNQPQHF.

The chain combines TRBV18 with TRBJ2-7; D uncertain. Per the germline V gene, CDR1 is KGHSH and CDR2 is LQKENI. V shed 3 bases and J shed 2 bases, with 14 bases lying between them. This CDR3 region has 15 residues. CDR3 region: CASSPTGTTAYEQYF. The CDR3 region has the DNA TGTGCCAGCTCACCTACGGGTACAACCGCCTACGAGCAGTACTTC.

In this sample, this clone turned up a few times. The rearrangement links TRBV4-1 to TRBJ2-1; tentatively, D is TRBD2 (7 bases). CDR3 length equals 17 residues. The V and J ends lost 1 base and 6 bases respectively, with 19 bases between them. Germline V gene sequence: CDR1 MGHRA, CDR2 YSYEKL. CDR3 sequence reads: CASSQAGIRGAGNEQFF. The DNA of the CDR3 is TGCGCCAGCAGCCAAGCAGGAATTCGGGGGGCCGGCAATGAGCAGTTCTTC.

CDR3 sequence (DNA): TGTGCCAGCAGCTTGCCCCAGCGGGACGGAAGGGAGACCCAGTACTTC. This sequence encodes CASSLPQRDGRETQYF. The chain recombines TRBV5-6 with TRBJ2-5; 7 nucleotides align to TRBD2. CDR3 length: 16 residues. Per germline, CDR1 SGHDT and CDR2 YYEEEE. V shed 1 base and J 5 bases; nucleotides not matched to a gene: 11.